The 18 T cell receptor beta chains presented below share a single source sample, sequenced in a study of T-cell memory formation after mild COVID-19. Using its own MiXCR run on the 5' RACE reads, TCRdb lists one record per CDR3 protein. The repertoire holds 100,000 to 150,000 distinct CDR3 sequences, around 6.3% seen once, with roughly 2% in the top ten. The source material was PBMCs or a T cell subset sorted from them (not recorded which). The receptors come from an adult woman who had mild COVID-19 (a few samples of this study predate the infection). Cell type and time point are not known.

The gene calls are TRBV6-5 and TRBJ2-4; D unresolved. CDR3 length: 16 residues. The ends were cut back, 0 bases at V and 6 bases at J, with 15 bases in the middle. Germline CDR1 and CDR2: MNHEY and SVGAGI. In nucleotides, the CDR3 is TGTGCCAGCAGTTACTCGATAGGCCCAACAATAAACATTCAGTACTTC. As protein: CASSYSIGPTINIQYF.

This clonotype was detected many times. This chain joins TRBV5-6 and TRBJ2-2; 9 bases line up with TRBD2. Germline V gene lookup returns CDR1 SGHDT and CDR2 YYEEEE. The trim removed 4 bases at V and 7 bases at J, leaving 11 bases unmatched. This CDR3 spans 16 amino acids. The CDR3 loop is CASSVIAGGPGGELFF. For the CDR3, the DNA is TGTGCCAGCAGCGTGATCGCGGGGGGGCCTGGCGGGGAGCTGTTTTTT.

The rearrangement joins TRBV20-1 to TRBJ2-2; D is perhaps TRBD2 (5 bases). V dropped 5 bases and J dropped 1 base, with 11 bases sitting between them. The CDR3 runs 14 residues. The germline V gene has CDR1 DFQATT and CDR2 SNEGSKA (reference sequence). CDR3 in amino acids: CSAAGRENTGELFF. DNA of the CDR3: TGCAGTGCTGCGGGCCGGGAGAACACCGGGGAGCTGTTTTTT.

This clonotype was counted only a few times. The CDR3 loop is CASSLQGGAEETQYF. In DNA, the CDR3 is TGTGCCAGCAGCCTCCAAGGAGGGGCAGAGGAGACCCAGTACTTC. The V and J genes are TRBV7-6 and TRBJ2-5; D possibly corresponds to TRBD2 (6 bases). The CDR3 length is 15 residues. The germline V and J ends were trimmed by 5 bases and 5 bases, with 18 bases remaining between them. In germline, CDR1 is SGHVS, CDR2 FNYEAQ.

This clonotype was seen more than once but under ten times. The V call is TRBV9, the J call TRBJ2-1; D call uncertain. Trimming shortened V by 2 bases and J by 5 bases, and 11 bases separated the two germline ends. CDR3 length: 14 amino acids. CDR1 is SGDLS, CDR2 YYNGEE, per germline. DNA for the CDR3: TGTGCCAGCAGCGTGGGTAGCACGAACAATGAGCAGTTCTTC. It is translated as CASSVGSTNNEQFF. Supplemented by reference TRBV9 and TRBJ2-1, the full variable domain reads DSGVTQTPKHLITATGQRVTLRCSPRSGDLSVYWYQQSLDQGLQFLIQYYNGEERAKGNILERFSAQQFPDLHSELNLSSLELGDSALYFCASSVGSTNNEQFFGPGTRLTVL.

This clonotype was seen at least ten times. V gene TRBV5-5 combines with J gene TRBJ2-1; TRBD1 or TRBD2 may be the D gene (5 bases each). This CDR3 spans 15 amino acids. Between the trimmed V and J ends, which lost 1 base and 5 bases, there was a span of 13 bases. Germline CDR1 reads SGHKS; CDR2 reads YYEKEE (reference sequence). CDR3 region: CASSLLSGANNEQFF. CDR3 nucleotides: TGTGCCAGCAGCTTGTTGTCCGGGGCTAACAATGAGCAGTTCTTC. Drawing the rest from reference TRBV5-5 and TRBJ2-1, the complete variable domain is DAGVTQSPTHLIKTRGQQVTLRCSPISGHKSVSWYQQVLGQGPQFIFQYYEKEERGRGNFPDRFSARQFPNYSSELNVNALLLGDSALYLCASSLLSGANNEQFFGPGTRLTVL.

The rearrangement links TRBV29-1 to TRBJ2-5; tentatively, D is TRBD2 (5 bases). Germline V gene data show CDR1 as SQVTM and CDR2 as ANQGSEA. V lost 8 bases, J lost 5 bases, and 18 bases lay in between. The length of the CDR3 is 13 residues. The CDR3 coding sequence is TGCAGCCTCCGGCGAGCGGTGGGGGAGACCCAGTACTTC. It is translated as CSLRRAVGETQYF.

This clonotype was seen at least ten times. J is TRBJ2-5 and V is TRBV12-3 or TRBV12-4, with D maybe TRBD2 (6 bases). The ends were cut back, 6 bases at V and 4 bases at J, with 12 bases in the middle. The CDR3 has 13 residues. CDR3 in DNA: TGTGCCAGCAGGCCGACGGGGGTAGAGACCCAGTACTTC. The encoded protein is CASRPTGVETQYF.

At least ten counts were recorded for this clonotype. The J gene is TRBJ2-2, the V gene TRBV6-5; weak D call: TRBD2 (6 bases). Germline V gives CDR1 MNHEY, CDR2 SVGAGI. V gave up 0 bases and J gave up 0 bases, with 17 bases separating them. This CDR3 spans 19 amino acids. The CDR3 DNA sequence: TGTGCCAGCAGTTACTCCCCCTTAGCGGCAGCATCGAACACCGGGGAGCTGTTTTTT. Its protein is CASSYSPLAAASNTGELFF.

This clonotype has a count of ten or more. The chain recombines TRBV20-1 with TRBJ2-7; possibly TRBD1 or TRBD2 for D (5 bases each). CDR3 length equals 13 residues. Per the germline V gene, CDR1 is DFQATT and CDR2 is SNEGSKA (reference sequence). The CDR3, as DNA: TGCAGGGCCGATCCGGGACCCCTATACGAGCAGTACTTC. Translating it yields CRADPGPLYEQYF.

The chain recombines TRBV24-1 with TRBJ2-3, with a tentative D call TRBD1 (5 bases). CDR1 and CDR2 from the germline V gene are KGHDR and SFDVKD. With 9 bases removed from V and 5 bases from J, the gap between germline ends came to 17 bases. The CDR3 runs to 14 residues. CDR3 sequence reads: CATGAGYPQDTQYF. The DNA of the CDR3 is TGTGCCACCGGGGCAGGGTACCCCCAAGATACGCAGTATTTT.

This clonotype was counted at least ten times. The genes are TRBV7-9 and TRBJ2-7, with 8 bases that match TRBD1. This CDR3 spans 13 amino acids. CDR1 and CDR2 from the germline V gene are SEHNR and FQNEAQ (reference sequence). After removal of 5 bases from V and 12 bases from J, the junction contained 12 bases not matched to a gene. The DNA for the CDR3 is TGTGCCAGCAGCCTACCTGGACAGGGCCTTGTGTACTTC. Protein sequence: CASSLPGQGLVYF.

This clonotype was counted between two and nine times. The CDR3 DNA sequence: TGTGCCAGCAGCCTGCCGGGGGGGGCCGAGCAGTACTTC. This sequence encodes CASSLPGGAEQYF. The V gene is TRBV11-3, the J gene TRBJ2-7; 8 bases fit TRBD2. Germline CDR1 and CDR2: SGHNT and YENEEA. The CDR3 loop spans 13 amino acids. J was trimmed by 6 bases and V by 5 bases; bases with no gene match: 6.

The chain carries TRBV11-2 and TRBJ2-1; tentative D call: TRBD1 (5 bases). Between the trimmed V and J ends, which lost 5 bases and 4 bases, there was a span of 12 bases. The CDR3 is 14 residues long. Germline values: CDR1 SGHAT, CDR2 FQNNGV. The CDR3 DNA reads TGTGCCAGCAGCCGTCGGGCAGGGTACAATGAGCAGTTCTTC. Translated, it gives CASSRRAGYNEQFF.

This clonotype showed up just a few times. This rearrangement joins TRBV7-2 to TRBJ2-7, with unresolved D. The CDR3 extends over 12 amino acids. Germline lookup yields CDR1 SGHTA and CDR2 FQGNSA. Trimming stripped 5 bases from V and 2 bases from J, with 7 bases between. The CDR3 spells CASSQLAYEQYF. The CDR3 bases are TGTGCCAGCAGCCAATTAGCCTACGAGCAGTACTTC.

This clonotype was seen more than once but under ten times. The chain employs TRBV4-1 and TRBJ1-5; D is unresolved. CDR3 length equals 14 residues. CDR1 and CDR2 (germline): MGHRA, YSYEKL. With 4 bases removed from V and 9 bases from J, the gap between germline ends came to 16 bases. CDR3 bases: TGCGCCAGCAGCCCACCCCTCCAGGCCAGGCCCCAGCATTTT. It translates to CASSPPLQARPQHF.

Only a few counts were recorded for this clonotype. This chain links TRBV5-6 with TRBJ1-1, with TRBD1 identical over 8 bases. The CDR3 runs to 14 residues. CDR1 is SGHDT, CDR2 YYEEEE, per germline. The ends lost 2 bases at V and 5 bases at J; junction bases unmatched: 5. DNA of the CDR3: TGTGCCAGCAGCTTCGGACAGGGAGATACTGAAGCTTTCTTT. Protein: CASSFGQGDTEAFF.

This clonotype was seen many times. The chain combines TRBV2 with TRBJ2-7; possible D gene TRBD1, 6 bases. Trimming cost V 2 bases and J 3 bases, with 11 bases left between them. Germline CDR1 and CDR2: SNHLY and FYNNEI. The CDR3 runs 14 residues. The CDR3 region is CASSEQGIGYEQYF. The DNA for the CDR3 is TGTGCCAGCAGTGAACAGGGGATCGGCTACGAGCAGTACTTC. Looking up the rest from reference TRBV2 and TRBJ2-7 gives the full variable domain: EPEVTQTPSHQVTQMGQEVILRCVPISNHLYFYWYRQILGQKVEFLVSFYNNEISEKSEIFDDQFSVERPDGSNFTLKIRSTKLEDSAMYFCASSEQGIGYEQYFGPGTRLTVT.